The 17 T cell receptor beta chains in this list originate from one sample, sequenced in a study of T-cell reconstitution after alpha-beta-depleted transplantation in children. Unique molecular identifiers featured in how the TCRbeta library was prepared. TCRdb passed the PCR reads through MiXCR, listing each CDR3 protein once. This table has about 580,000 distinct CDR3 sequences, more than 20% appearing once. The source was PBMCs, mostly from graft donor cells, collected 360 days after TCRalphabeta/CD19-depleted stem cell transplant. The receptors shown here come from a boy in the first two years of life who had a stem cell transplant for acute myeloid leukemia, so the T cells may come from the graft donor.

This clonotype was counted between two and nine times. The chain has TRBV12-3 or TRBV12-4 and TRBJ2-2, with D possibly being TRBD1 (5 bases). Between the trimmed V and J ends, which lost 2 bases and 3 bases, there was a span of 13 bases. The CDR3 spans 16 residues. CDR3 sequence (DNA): TGTGCCAGCAGTTTAAGGCAGGGCATCGACACCGGGGAGCTGTTTTTT. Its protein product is CASSLRQGIDTGELFF.

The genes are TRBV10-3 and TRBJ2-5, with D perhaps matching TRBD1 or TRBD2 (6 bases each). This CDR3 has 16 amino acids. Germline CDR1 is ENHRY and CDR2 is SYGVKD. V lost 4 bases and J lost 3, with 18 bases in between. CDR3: CAISGTRGPYKETQYF. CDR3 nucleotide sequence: TGTGCCATCAGTGGGACCCGGGGGCCTTACAAAGAGACCCAGTACTTC.

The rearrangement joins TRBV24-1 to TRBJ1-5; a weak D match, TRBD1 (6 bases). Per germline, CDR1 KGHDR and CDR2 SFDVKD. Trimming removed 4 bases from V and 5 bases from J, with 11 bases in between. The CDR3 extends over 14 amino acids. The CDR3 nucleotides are TGTGCCACCAGTGAAACAGGGTATCATCAGCCCCAGCATTTT. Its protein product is CATSETGYHQPQHF.

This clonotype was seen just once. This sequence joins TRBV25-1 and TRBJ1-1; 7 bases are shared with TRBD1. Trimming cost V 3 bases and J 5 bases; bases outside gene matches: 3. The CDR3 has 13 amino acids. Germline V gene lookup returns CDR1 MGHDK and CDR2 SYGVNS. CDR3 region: CASSDPRGTEAFF. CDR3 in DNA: TGTGCCAGCAGTGATCCCAGGGGGACTGAAGCTTTCTTT.

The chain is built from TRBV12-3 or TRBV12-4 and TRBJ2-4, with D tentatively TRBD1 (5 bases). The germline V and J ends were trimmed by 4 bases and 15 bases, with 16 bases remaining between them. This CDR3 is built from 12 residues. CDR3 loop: CASSSTGNQWYF. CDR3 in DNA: TGTGCCAGCAGTTCTACAGGCAACCAATGGTACTTC.

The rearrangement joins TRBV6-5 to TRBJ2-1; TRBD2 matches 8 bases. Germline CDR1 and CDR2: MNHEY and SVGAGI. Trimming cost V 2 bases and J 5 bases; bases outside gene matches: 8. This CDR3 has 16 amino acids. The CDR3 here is CASSYLDSGAHNEQFF. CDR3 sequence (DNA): TGTGCCAGCAGTTACCTGGATAGCGGGGCTCACAATGAGCAGTTCTTC.

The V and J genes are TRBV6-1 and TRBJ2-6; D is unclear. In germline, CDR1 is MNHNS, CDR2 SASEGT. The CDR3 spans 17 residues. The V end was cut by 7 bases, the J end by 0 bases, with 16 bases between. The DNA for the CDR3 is TGTGCCAGCACTCCGCCAGGACCGAACTCTGGGGCCAACGTCCTGACTTTC. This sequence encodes CASTPPGPNSGANVLTF.

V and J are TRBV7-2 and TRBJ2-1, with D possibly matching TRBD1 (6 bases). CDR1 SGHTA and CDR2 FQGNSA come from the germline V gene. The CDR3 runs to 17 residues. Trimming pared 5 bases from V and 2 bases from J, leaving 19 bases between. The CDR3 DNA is TGTGCCAGCAGCCCCCTGGTGGGGGCCGGGACCTACAATGAGCAGTTCTTC. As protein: CASSPLVGAGTYNEQFF.

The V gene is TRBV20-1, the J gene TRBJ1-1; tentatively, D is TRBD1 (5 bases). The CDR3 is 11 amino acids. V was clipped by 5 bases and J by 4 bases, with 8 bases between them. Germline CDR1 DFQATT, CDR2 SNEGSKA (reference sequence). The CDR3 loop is CSAPRGTEAFF. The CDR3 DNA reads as TGCAGTGCTCCTAGGGGCACTGAAGCTTTCTTT.

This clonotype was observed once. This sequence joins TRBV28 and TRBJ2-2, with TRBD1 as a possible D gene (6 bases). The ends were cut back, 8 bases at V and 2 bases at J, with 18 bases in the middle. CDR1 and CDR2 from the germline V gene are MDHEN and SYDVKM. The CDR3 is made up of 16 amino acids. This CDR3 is CASLSYADRNTGELFF. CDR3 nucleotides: TGTGCCAGCCTCAGTTATGCGGACAGAAACACCGGGGAGCTGTTTTTT.

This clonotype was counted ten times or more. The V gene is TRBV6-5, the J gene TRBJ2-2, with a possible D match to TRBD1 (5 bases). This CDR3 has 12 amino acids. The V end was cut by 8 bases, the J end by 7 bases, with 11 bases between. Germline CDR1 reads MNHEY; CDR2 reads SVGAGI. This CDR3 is CASCQGSGELFF. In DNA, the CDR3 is TGTGCCAGCTGCCAGGGTAGCGGGGAGCTGTTTTTT.

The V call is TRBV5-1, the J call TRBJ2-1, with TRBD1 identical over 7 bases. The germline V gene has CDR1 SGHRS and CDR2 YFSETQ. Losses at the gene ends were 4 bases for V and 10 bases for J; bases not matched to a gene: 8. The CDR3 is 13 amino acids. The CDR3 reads CASSPDRAYEQFF. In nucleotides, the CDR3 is TGCGCCAGCAGCCCCGACAGGGCATACGAGCAGTTCTTC.

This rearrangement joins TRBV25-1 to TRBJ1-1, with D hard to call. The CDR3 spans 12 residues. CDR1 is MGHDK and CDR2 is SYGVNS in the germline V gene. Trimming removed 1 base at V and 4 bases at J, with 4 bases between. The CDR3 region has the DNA TGTGCCAGCAGTGAATGGGGCACTGAAGCTTTCTTT. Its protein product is CASSEWGTEAFF. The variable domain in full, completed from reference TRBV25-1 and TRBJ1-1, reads EADIYQTPRYLVIGTGKKITLECSQTMGHDKMYWYQQDPGMELHLIHYSYGVNSTEKGDLSSESTVSRIRTEHFPLTLESARPSHTSQYLCASSEWGTEAFFGQGTRLTVV.

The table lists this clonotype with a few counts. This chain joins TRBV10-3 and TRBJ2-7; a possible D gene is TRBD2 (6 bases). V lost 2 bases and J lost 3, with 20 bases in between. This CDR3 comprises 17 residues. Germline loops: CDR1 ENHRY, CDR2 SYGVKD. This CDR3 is CAISEEGGGSEVYEQYV. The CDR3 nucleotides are TGTGCCATCAGTGAGGAGGGAGGAGGGTCGGAGGTCTACGAGCAGTACGTC.

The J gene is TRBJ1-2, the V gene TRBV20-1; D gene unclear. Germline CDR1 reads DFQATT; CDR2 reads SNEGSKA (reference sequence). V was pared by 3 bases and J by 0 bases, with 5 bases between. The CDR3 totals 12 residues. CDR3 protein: CSASRANYGYTF. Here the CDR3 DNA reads TGCAGTGCTAGCCGAGCTAACTATGGCTACACCTTC.

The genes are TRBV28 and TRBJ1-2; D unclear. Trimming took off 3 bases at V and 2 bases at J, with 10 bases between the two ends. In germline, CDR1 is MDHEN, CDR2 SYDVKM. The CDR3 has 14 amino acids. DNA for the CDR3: TGTGCCAGCAGTTTGTGGGAAAAGAACTATGGCTACACCTTC. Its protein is CASSLWEKNYGYTF.

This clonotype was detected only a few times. The CDR3 here is CASSDGTTSGGDTQYF. DNA for the CDR3: TGTGCCAGCAGTGACGGGACGACTAGCGGGGGAGATACGCAGTATTTT. V usage is TRBV6-4 and J usage is TRBJ2-3, with TRBD2 identical over 12 bases. The CDR3 is 16 residues long. Germline V gene lookup returns CDR1 MRHNA and CDR2 SNTAGT. Losses at the gene ends were 2 bases for V and 5 bases for J; bases not matched to a gene: 5.